These 26 T cell receptor beta chains originate from one sample sequenced in a study of technical replicates of blood from a few donors (dated 2017 in TCRdb). Libraries were made using the immunoSEQ multiplex PCR assay. In TCRdb, the immuneACCESS table is reduced to in-frame sequences with V and J assigned. These tables do not hold every clone; where another copy was compared, an unresolved V gene accounts for under half, and the others remain unexplained. This sample lists more than 60,000 clones; around nine tenths were detected once. In total, the top ten clones hold less than 5.5% of the sample. The specimen sequenced was PBMCs. Receptors originate from a human donor in good health. Some clones in this sample may be carry-over from other donors' samples.

The genes are TRBV19 and TRBJ1-2, with 7 positions matching TRBD1. Germline V gene lookup returns CDR1 LNHDA and CDR2 SQIVND (reference sequence). CDR3 length equals 14 residues. The junction had 9 bases not matched to a gene; V was cut back by 7 bases and J by 4 bases. The CDR3 DNA follows: TGTGCCAGTATCGCCCGGGACAGCTTCTATGGCTACACCTTC. Translation gives CASIARDSFYGYTF.

V usage is TRBV7-2 and J usage is TRBJ1-2; 9 bases are shared with TRBD1. Germline CDR1 is SGHTA and CDR2 is FQGNSA. The trim removed 4 bases at V and 4 bases at J, leaving 7 bases unmatched. This CDR3 has 15 amino acids. The CDR3 is CASSYLTGGGYGYTF. The CDR3 nucleotides read TGTGCCAGCAGCTACCTAACAGGGGGCGGCTATGGCTACACCTTC.

The chain links TRBV6-5 to TRBJ1-4; D perhaps matches TRBD1 (6 bases). Germline loops: CDR1 MNHEY, CDR2 SVGAGI. The CDR3 has 15 residues. V lost 0 bases, J lost 8 bases, and 13 bases lay in between. CDR3 region: CASSYSGRGSEKLFF. The CDR3 DNA sequence: TGTGCCAGCAGTTACTCGGGCAGGGGAAGCGAAAAACTGTTTTTT.

This chain connects TRBV4-3 to TRBJ1-2; no definite D call. Germline CDR1 reads LGHNA; CDR2 reads YSLEER. Trimming stripped 0 bases from V and 2 bases from J, with 7 bases between. There are 14 residues in the CDR3. CDR3: CASSQDRENYGYTF. The DNA of the CDR3 is TGCGCCAGCAGCCAAGATCGGGAAAACTATGGCTACACCTTC.

V and J are TRBV5-1 and TRBJ1-3; D is undetermined. CDR1 and CDR2 (germline): SGHRS, YFSETQ. V gave up 1 base and J gave up 1 base, with 9 bases separating them. This CDR3 contains 15 residues. CDR3 coding DNA: TGCGCCAGCAGCTTGACCGGGATATCTGGAAACACCATATATTTT. Amino acid sequence: CASSLTGISGNTIYF.

V and J are TRBV4-2 and TRBJ2-1; 13 positions match TRBD2. Trimming removed 4 bases from V and 5 bases from J; junction bases left unmatched: 8. The germline V gene has CDR1 LGHNA and CDR2 YNFKEQ. The CDR3 sequence is 17 residues long. Here the CDR3 reads CASSPGLAGVVHNEQFF. CDR3 in DNA: TGTGCCAGCAGCCCAGGACTAGCGGGAGTAGTCCACAATGAGCAGTTCTTC.

The chain joins TRBV10-2 to TRBJ1-2; 11 nucleotides align to TRBD1. The V segment lost 3 bases and the J segment 8 bases; nucleotides outside the gene matches: 11. The CDR3 sequence is 16 residues long. Per germline, CDR1 WSHSY and CDR2 SAAADI. CDR3 coding DNA: TGCGCCAGCAGTGAAATTACCGGGACAGGGGGAAGAGGCTACACCTTC. This translates into CASSEITGTGGRGYTF.

V and J are TRBV2 and TRBJ2-2, with D unclear. V lost 2 bases and J 3 bases, leaving 4 bases between the germline ends. CDR3 size: 13 residues. Looked up from germline, CDR1 is SNHLY and CDR2 is FYNNEI. The CDR3 nucleotides read TGTGCCAGCAGTGAATTCGACACCGGGGAGCTGTTTTTT. Translated, it gives CASSEFDTGELFF. Looking up the rest from reference TRBV2 and TRBJ2-2 gives the full variable domain: EPEVTQTPSHQVTQMGQEVILRCVPISNHLYFYWYRQILGQKVEFLVSFYNNEISEKSEIFDDQFSVERPDGSNFTLKIRSTKLEDSAMYFCASSEFDTGELFFGEGSRLTVL.

This CDR3 is CASSLDPDYLRNEQFF. In DNA, the CDR3 is TGTGCCAGCAGCTTAGATCCGGACTACCTCCGCAATGAGCAGTTCTTC. The genes are TRBV7-9 and TRBJ2-1; possible D gene TRBD2, 6 bases. The V and J ends lost 1 base and 6 bases respectively, with 16 bases between them. The CDR3 consists of 16 residues. The germline CDR1 and CDR2 sequences are SEHNR and FQNEAQ (reference sequence).

This clone has only one observation. The rearrangement links TRBV19 to TRBJ1-1; D perhaps matches TRBD1 (5 bases). V was clipped by 5 bases and J by 3 bases, with 16 bases between them. The germline CDR1 and CDR2 sequences are LNHDA and SQIVND (reference sequence). CDR3 size: 15 residues. The CDR3 reads CASSGTWGADTEAFF. CDR3 bases: TGTGCCAGTAGTGGAACCTGGGGCGCGGACACTGAAGCTTTCTTT.

The CDR3 DNA follows: TGTGCCAGCAGAAGCGCGGGGATGACGAATGAGCAGTTCTTC. Protein: CASRSAGMTNEQFF. V and J are TRBV6-5 and TRBJ2-1, with D possibly being TRBD2 (6 bases). Germline V gives CDR1 MNHEY, CDR2 SVGAGI. V lost 6 bases to trimming and J lost 7 bases, with 16 bases between them. The CDR3 runs to 14 residues.

The V gene is TRBV21-1, the J gene TRBJ2-5; the table's D call of TRBD1 was not tested on the DNA. TRBV21-1 is classified as a pseudogene. The CDR3 has 16 residues. Written as DNA, the CDR3 is TGTGCCAGCAGCGCGATTTACCGGGACAACCAAGAGACCCAGTACTTC. This translates into CASSAIYRDNQETQYF.

The chain combines TRBV4-3 with TRBJ2-5; the D gene is possibly TRBD1 (6 bases). Germline V gene sequence: CDR1 LGHNA, CDR2 YSLEER. V lost 5 bases, J lost 4 bases, and 14 bases lay in between. This CDR3 has 14 amino acids. CDR3 nucleotides: TGCGCCAGCAGCGGAACCCTCAGGGGAGAGACCCAGTACTTC. Its protein product is CASSGTLRGETQYF.

In its sample, this clone was seen once. The rearrangement joins TRBV5-1 to TRBJ1-4, with D maybe TRBD1 (6 bases). The V end was cut by 2 bases, the J end by 7 bases, with 12 bases between. The CDR3 length is 14 residues. CDR1 is SGHRS and CDR2 is YFSETQ in the germline V gene. CDR3 region: CASSFSGQLEKLFF. Written as DNA, the CDR3 is TGCGCCAGCAGCTTCTCCGGACAGCTTGAAAAACTGTTTTTT.

On this clone itself: Other nucleotide sequences in the sample specify the same CDR3. The V and J genes are TRBV6-5 and TRBJ2-1, with 13 bases aligning to TRBD2. Germline V CDR1 and CDR2: MNHEY, SVGAGI. The CDR3 is 15 residues long. With 2 bases clipped from V and 7 bases from J, the junction kept 2 bases outside the gene matches. CDR3: CASSYPGLAGNEQFF. DNA of the CDR3: TGTGCCAGCAGTTACCCGGGACTAGCGGGAAATGAGCAGTTCTTC.

This chain links TRBV11-3 with TRBJ2-5, with TRBD2 identical over 14 bases. Trimming at V came to 3 bases and at J to 0 bases, leaving 3 bases not matched to a gene. CDR1 SGHNT and CDR2 YENEEA come from the germline V gene. This CDR3 is 17 amino acids long. The DNA for the CDR3 is TGTGCCAGCAGCTTCGGGACTAGCGGGAGCCACCAAGAGACCCAGTACTTC. It codes for CASSFGTSGSHQETQYF.

The rearrangement uses TRBV7-9 and TRBJ2-5; D is unclear. CDR1 and CDR2 (germline): SEHNR, FQNEAQ (reference sequence). The V and J ends lost 2 bases and 0 bases respectively, with 10 bases between them. The length of the CDR3 is 15 residues. DNA for the CDR3: TGTGCCAGCAGCTTATATGGTCAGTACCAAGAGACCCAGTACTTC. It codes for CASSLYGQYQETQYF. Variable domain in full (rest from reference TRBV7-9 and TRBJ2-5): DTGVSQNPRHKITKRGQNVTFRCDPISEHNRLYWYRQTLGQGPEFLTYFQNEAQLEKSRLLSDRFSAERPKGSFSTLEIQRTEQGDSAMYLCASSLYGQYQETQYFGPGTRLLVL.

This rearrangement joins TRBV4-3 to TRBJ2-5, with TRBD2 matching over 11 bases. V gave up 0 bases and J gave up 5 bases; unmatched junction bases: 17. This CDR3 has 20 amino acids. CDR1 and CDR2 from the germline V gene are LGHNA and YSLEER. The CDR3 reads CASSQDPISSGGSLWETQYF. CDR3 DNA sequence: TGCGCCAGCAGCCAAGATCCCATATCTAGCGGGGGGAGTCTATGGGAGACCCAGTACTTC.

The chain recombines TRBV30 with TRBJ2-7, with TRBD2 as a possible D gene (6 bases). V was clipped by 5 bases and J by 0 bases, with 14 bases between them. From germline, CDR1 is GTSNPN and CDR2 SVGIG (reference sequence). CDR3 length: 14 residues. The CDR3 loop reads CAWGAGGASYEQYF. The CDR3 DNA reads as TGTGCCTGGGGGGCAGGAGGGGCCTCCTACGAGCAGTACTTC. The complete variable domain, with remaining parts taken from reference TRBV30 and TRBJ2-7, reads SQTIHQWPATLVQPVGSPLSLECTVEGTSNPNLYWYRQAAGRGLQLLFYSVGIGQISSEVPQNLSASRPQDRQFILSSKKLLLSDSGFYLCAWGAGGASYEQYFGPGTRLTVT.

The chain is built from TRBV7-6 and TRBJ2-1; no clear D gene. The V end lost 1 base, the J end lost 0 bases, and 7 bases lay between the germline ends. The CDR3 length is 15 residues. Per germline, CDR1 SGHVS and CDR2 FNYEAQ. In DNA form, the CDR3 reads TGTGCCAGCAGCTTAGACGGTAGCTCCTACAATGAGCAGTTCTTC. It codes for CASSLDGSSYNEQFF.

The V gene is TRBV7-6, the J gene TRBJ1-2; D uncertain. The CDR3 has 14 amino acids. Trimming shortened V by 4 bases and J by 9 bases, and 18 bases separated the two germline ends. Germline lookup yields CDR1 SGHVS and CDR2 FNYEAQ. The CDR3 nucleotides read TGTGCCAGCAGCTGGGGAGCAGGCCTGTTTAGCTACACCTTC. Encoded protein: CASSWGAGLFSYTF.

The chain uses TRBV19 and TRBJ1-2; weak D call: TRBD1 (5 bases). The germline gives CDR1 LNHDA, CDR2 SQIVND (reference sequence). Trimming pared 8 bases from V and 3 bases from J, leaving 19 bases between. This CDR3 is built from 15 residues. The CDR3 reads CASRGGGTVDYGYTF. CDR3 in DNA: TGTGCCAGTCGGGGAGGTGGGACGGTAGACTATGGCTACACCTTC.

The V gene is TRBV5-4, the J gene TRBJ2-2; 13 bases agree with TRBD2. The length of the CDR3 is 16 residues. The ends lost 7 bases at V and 0 bases at J; junction bases unmatched: 3. Per germline, CDR1 SGHNT and CDR2 YYREEE (reference sequence). The CDR3 protein is CASWTSGGSNTGELFF. The CDR3 DNA follows: TGTGCCAGCTGGACTAGCGGGGGCTCGAACACCGGGGAGCTGTTTTTT.

This clone has just one count. The genes are TRBV30 and TRBJ1-2; TRBD1 matches at 10 bases. Per germline, CDR1 GTSNPN and CDR2 SVGIG (reference sequence). The CDR3 spans 13 residues. Trimming took 5 bases from V and 7 from J; bases not matched to a gene: 7. As DNA, the CDR3 is TGTGCCTGGGTTTACGGACAGGGGGGTGGCTACACCTTC. It specifies CAWVYGQGGGYTF. Together with reference TRBV30 and TRBJ1-2, the CDR3 gives the full variable domain: SQTIHQWPATLVQPVGSPLSLECTVEGTSNPNLYWYRQAAGRGLQLLFYSVGIGQISSEVPQNLSASRPQDRQFILSSKKLLLSDSGFYLCAWVYGQGGGYTFGSGTRLTVV.

CDR3 nucleotide sequence: TGTGCCTGGAGTGTAATTGCAGGGTGGAACACCGGGGAGCTGTTTTTT. This gives the protein CAWSVIAGWNTGELFF. The chain combines TRBV30 with TRBJ2-2; tentative D call: TRBD1 (5 bases). Trimming took 0 bases from V and 1 from J, leaving 12 bases between them. This CDR3 region has 16 residues. CDR1 is GTSNPN and CDR2 is SVGIG in the germline V gene (reference sequence).

This clone has just a few counts. The CDR3 is CATSRATGGWDYGYTF. The CDR3 coding sequence is TGTGCCACCAGCAGAGCAACAGGGGGCTGGGACTATGGCTACACCTTC. The chain combines TRBV15 with TRBJ1-2; TRBD1 agrees at 9 bases. The V segment lost 1 base and the J segment 3 bases; nucleotides outside the gene matches: 6. Germline V gives CDR1 LNHNV, CDR2 YYDKDF (reference sequence). The CDR3 runs 16 residues.